The clone carrying this TCR beta chain was seen repeatedly, ten times or more. The target antigen is unknown. The CDR3 end falls 3 residues outside the read, so it is completed with the germline J gene. The source of the sample is a study of T cell clonality in common variable immunodeficiency. General study points: The cause of increased CVID clonality remains unclear without subpopulation sequencing.

Some clones are missing from TCRdb's copy, which holds only in-frame ones; the method was immunoSEQ multiplex PCR. This repertoire holds tens of thousands of clones, and none appear only once. Patients and controls were mostly of Caucasian heritage. This CDR3 spans 16 amino acids. From germline, CDR1 is LNHDA and CDR2 SQIVND (reference sequence). Between the trimmed V and J ends, which lost 2 bases and 2 bases, there was a span of 13 bases. Sequencing was done on a sample of peripheral blood mononuclear cells. The TCR comes from a person between 18 and 69 years old in good health. The rearrangement links TRBV19 to TRBJ2-4; TRBD2 is a possible D gene (5 bases). The DNA read from the CDR3 is TGTGCCAGTAGTATACCCCGGACTCTGACCAAAAACATT. Amino acid sequence: CASSIPRTLTKNI. The entire CDR3 reads CASSIPRTLTKNIQYF.